The rows below give T cell receptor beta chains drawn from one sample of a study of shared clonotypes between healthy human individuals. Produced via immunoSEQ multiplex PCR; TCRdb's table is partial and in-frame only. The data show roughly 1,600,000 clones, approximately 98.5% seen once. The sequencing sample was made of naive CD4+ T cells sorted from blood. Receptors were obtained from a man aged 30 to 39 in good health. Both conserved end residues are part of each CDR3. A D gene is named only where the DNA matches it firmly. Not all rows give a size; the values are once, few, many and, for expanded clones, a class.

CDR3 protein: CASSLGLRAKYF
CDR3 DNA: TGTGCCAGCAGTTTAGGTCTCCGCGCGAAGTATTTT
clone size: .
J gene: TRBJ2-3
V gene: TRBV28
CDR3 length: 12
D gene: .

CDR3 protein: CASSSGQGRAYEQYF
CDR3 DNA: TGTGCCAGCAGCAGTGGACAGGGTAGGGCCTACGAGCAGTACTTC
clone size: .
J gene: TRBJ2-7
V gene: TRBV5-4
CDR3 length: 15
D gene: TRBD1

CDR3 protein: CASSFYREQYF
CDR3 DNA: TGTGCCAGCAGCTTCTACCGCGAGCAGTACTTC
clone size: .
J gene: TRBJ2-7
V gene: TRBV7-2
CDR3 length: 11
D gene: .

CDR3 protein: CASSFDSSYEQYF
CDR3 DNA: TGTGCCAGCAGTTTTGACAGCTCCTACGAGCAGTACTTC
clone size: .
J gene: TRBJ2-7
V gene: TRBV27
CDR3 length: 13
D gene: .

CDR3 protein: CASRETGGGEKLFF
CDR3 DNA: TGTGCCAGCAGAGAGACAGGGGGTGGGGAAAAACTGTTTTTT
clone size: .
J gene: TRBJ1-4
V gene: TRBV2
CDR3 length: 14
D gene: TRBD1

CDR3 protein: CASSPRQDRTEQYF
CDR3 DNA: TGTGCCAGCAGCCCTAGACAGGACCGTACGGAGCAGTACTTC
clone size: .
J gene: TRBJ2-7
V gene: TRBV5-4
CDR3 length: 14
D gene: .

CDR3 protein: CASSRPGYEQYF
CDR3 DNA: TGTGCCAGCAGCCGCCCGGGGTACGAGCAGTACTTC
clone size: .
J gene: TRBJ2-7
V gene: TRBV28
CDR3 length: 12
D gene: .

CDR3 protein: CASSLDLRGQGTSYEQYF
CDR3 DNA: TGTGCCAGCAGCTTAGATCTAAGAGGGCAGGGCACCTCCTACGAGCAGTACTTC
clone size: .
J gene: TRBJ2-7
V gene: TRBV11-2
CDR3 length: 18
D gene: .

CDR3 protein: CASRAREDIFYEQFF
CDR3 DNA: TGTGCCAGCAGGGCGCGGGAGGATATTTTCTATGAGCAGTTCTTC
clone size: .
J gene: TRBJ2-1
V gene: TRBV27
CDR3 length: 15
D gene: TRBD2

CDR3 protein: CASSLTSGLGDTDTQYF
CDR3 DNA: TGTGCCAGCAGTTTAACTAGCGGGTTGGGTGACACAGATACGCAGTATTTT
clone size: once
J gene: TRBJ2-3
V gene: TRBV28
CDR3 length: 17
D gene: TRBD2

CDR3 protein: CASSLSPGWNYSPLHF
CDR3 DNA: TGTGCCAGCAGCTTGAGTCCAGGGTGGAACTATTCACCCCTCCACTTT
clone size: .
J gene: TRBJ1-6
V gene: TRBV5-6
CDR3 length: 16
D gene: .

CDR3 protein: CASSVQEASNQPQHF
CDR3 DNA: TGTGCCAGCAGTGTTCAGGAGGCGAGCAATCAGCCCCAGCATTTT
clone size: once
J gene: TRBJ1-5
V gene: TRBV6-1
CDR3 length: 15
D gene: .

CDR3 protein: CASRGKDSTDTQYF
CDR3 DNA: TGTGCCAGCAGGGGGAAGGATAGCACAGATACGCAGTATTTT
clone size: .
J gene: TRBJ2-3
V gene: TRBV25-1
CDR3 length: 14
D gene: .

CDR3 protein: CASSLQGQETQYF
CDR3 DNA: TGTGCCAGCAGCTTACAGGGCCAAGAGACCCAGTACTTC
clone size: .
J gene: TRBJ2-5
V gene: TRBV7-2
CDR3 length: 13
D gene: .

CDR3 protein: CASSLRVDTQYF
CDR3 DNA: TGTGCCAGCAGCTTGAGGGTAGATACGCAGTATTTT
clone size: few
J gene: TRBJ2-3
V gene: TRBV5-5
CDR3 length: 12
D gene: .

CDR3 protein: CASSQGEDRVLRNEQFF
CDR3 DNA: TGCGCCAGCAGCCAAGGGGAGGACAGGGTTCTCCGCAATGAGCAGTTCTTC
clone size: .
J gene: TRBJ2-1
V gene: TRBV4-1
CDR3 length: 17
D gene: TRBD1

CDR3 protein: CASSPTSPTDTQYF
CDR3 DNA: TGTGCCAGCAGCCCTACCTCTCCCACAGATACGCAGTATTTT
clone size: .
J gene: TRBJ2-3
V gene: TRBV4-2
CDR3 length: 14
D gene: .

CDR3 protein: CASSLKQGAGNTEAFF
CDR3 DNA: TGTGCCAGCTCACTAAAACAGGGGGCAGGGAACACTGAAGCTTTCTTT
clone size: .
J gene: TRBJ1-1
V gene: TRBV18
CDR3 length: 16
D gene: TRBD1

CDR3 protein: CASSTGTAGNTIYF
CDR3 DNA: TGTGCCAGCAGTACCGGGACAGCTGGAAACACCATATATTTT
clone size: .
J gene: TRBJ1-3
V gene: TRBV28
CDR3 length: 14
D gene: TRBD1

CDR3 protein: CASLRDRYTGELFF
CDR3 DNA: TGTGCCAGTCTCCGGGACAGGTACACCGGGGAGCTGTTTTTT
clone size: .
J gene: TRBJ2-2
V gene: TRBV28
CDR3 length: 14
D gene: TRBD1

CDR3 protein: CASSPSVEGDEQFF
CDR3 DNA: TGTGCCAGCAGTCCTAGCGTCGAAGGGGATGAGCAGTTCTTC
clone size: .
J gene: TRBJ2-1
V gene: TRBV6-1
CDR3 length: 14
D gene: .

CDR3 protein: CSVEGGWYGYTF
CDR3 DNA: TGCAGCGTTGAAGGAGGGTGGTATGGCTACACCTTC
clone size: .
J gene: TRBJ1-2
V gene: TRBV29-1
CDR3 length: 12
D gene: .

CDR3 protein: CASSLEGRNTEAFF
CDR3 DNA: TGTGCCAGCAGCTTGGAGGGGCGGAACACTGAAGCTTTCTTT
clone size: .
J gene: TRBJ1-1
V gene: TRBV5-6
CDR3 length: 14
D gene: .

CDR3 protein: CASSASGTSEKLFF
CDR3 DNA: TGCGCCAGCAGCGCATCCGGGACCTCTGAAAAACTGTTTTTT
clone size: .
J gene: TRBJ1-4
V gene: TRBV5-1
CDR3 length: 14
D gene: .

CDR3 protein: CASSLSVNTEAFF
CDR3 DNA: TGTGCCAGCAGTTTATCAGTGAACACTGAAGCTTTCTTT
clone size: few
J gene: TRBJ1-1
V gene: TRBV27
CDR3 length: 13
D gene: .

CDR3 protein: CASSPDRLQETQYF
CDR3 DNA: TGTGCCAGCAGCCCGGACAGGCTCCAAGAGACCCAGTACTTC
clone size: once
J gene: TRBJ2-5
V gene: TRBV7-3
CDR3 length: 14
D gene: TRBD1

CDR3 protein: CASSVGDTQYF
CDR3 DNA: TGTGCCAGCAGCGTCGGAGATACGCAGTATTTT
clone size: .
J gene: TRBJ2-3
V gene: TRBV9
CDR3 length: 11
D gene: .

CDR3 protein: CASSQDTGRNGYTF
CDR3 DNA: TGCGCCAGCAGCCAAGATACAGGGAGGAATGGCTACACCTTC
clone size: .
J gene: TRBJ1-2
V gene: TRBV4-1
CDR3 length: 14
D gene: .

CDR3 protein: CSVENGLEQYNEQFF
CDR3 DNA: TGCAGCGTTGAAAATGGACTAGAGCAGTACAATGAGCAGTTCTTC
clone size: .
J gene: TRBJ2-1
V gene: TRBV29-1
CDR3 length: 15
D gene: TRBD2